Listed below are T cell receptor beta chains from one sample, sequenced in a study of identical twins. TCRdb reprocessed the 5' RACE reads via MiXCR and lists one record per CDR3 protein. The sample carries approximately 600,000 distinct CDR3 sequences, around 9.6% recorded once. These records were also assigned to another study, of yellow fever vaccine responses in identical twins.

The material sequenced was PBMCs. Receptor source: a woman in her late teens or twenties in good health. Each CDR3 is given with its conserved first and last residue. D genes are given only for firm matches. Clone size is given for some rows only: seen once, a few or many times, or a class if the clone is expanded.

J gene	clone size	D gene	V gene	CDR3 protein	CDR3 DNA
TRBJ2-1	.	TRBD2	TRBV12-3/TRBV12-4	CASRPGGRYNEQFF	TGTGCCAGCAGGCCGGGAGGGAGGTACAATGAGCAGTTCTTC
TRBJ2-5	few	.	TRBV28	CASSVGGRETQYF	TGTGCCAGCTCGGTGGGGGGGCGGGAGACCCAGTACTTC
TRBJ2-7	many	.	TRBV7-8	CASEAGTMVREQYF	TGTGCCAGCGAGGCGGGGACAATGGTACGCGAGCAGTACTTC
TRBJ1-1	.	.	TRBV29-1	CSVLWGRGTEAFF	TGCAGCGTCCTATGGGGCAGGGGCACTGAAGCTTTCTTT
TRBJ1-1	many	.	TRBV5-1	CASSSPSEQGTLNTEAFF	TGCGCCAGCAGCTCCCCCTCGGAACAGGGAACCTTGAACACTGAAGCTTTCTTT
TRBJ2-1	.	TRBD2	TRBV20-1	CSARVRTRGGLHNEQFF	TGCAGTGCTAGAGTTCGGACGCGGGGGGGCCTCCACAATGAGCAGTTCTTC
TRBJ2-7	.	TRBD2	TRBV7-2	CASSLVGLAGSYEQYF	TGTGCCAGCAGCTTAGTTGGACTAGCGGGATCCTACGAGCAGTACTTC
TRBJ2-3	many	.	TRBV19	CASSISHTDTQYF	TGTGCCAGTAGTATCTCCCACACAGATACGCAGTATTTT
TRBJ1-5	few	.	TRBV15	CATSPGRPALNQPQHF	TGTGCCACCAGCCCTGGGCGGCCGGCCCTTAATCAGCCCCAGCATTTT
TRBJ2-5	.	TRBD2	TRBV6-2/TRBV6-3	CASSGTSGRLKGKETQYF	TGTGCCAGCAGCGGGACTAGCGGGCGTTTGAAGGGAAAAGAGACCCAGTACTTC
TRBJ2-1	few	TRBD2	TRBV5-1	CASSPGLAGSLGYNEQFF	TGCGCCAGCAGCCCCGGGCTAGCGGGGAGCTTAGGATACAATGAGCAGTTCTTC
TRBJ1-3	.	.	TRBV6-5	CASSWDLGNTIYF	TGTGCCAGCAGTTGGGACCTTGGAAACACCATATATTTT
TRBJ1-1	.	.	TRBV7-6	CASNRGAEAFF	TGTGCCAGCAACCGGGGTGCCGAAGCTTTCTTT
TRBJ1-5	.	.	TRBV6-6	CASSYFGAQPQHF	TGTGCCAGCAGTTATTTCGGGGCTCAGCCCCAGCATTTT
TRBJ2-7	.	.	TRBV12-3/TRBV12-4	CASSQPGTGSYEQYF	TGTGCCAGCAGCCAACCCGGGACGGGGTCCTACGAGCAGTACTTC
TRBJ2-2	few	TRBD2	TRBV6-2/TRBV6-3	CASDRPGGGTGELFF	TGTGCCAGCGACCGACCGGGAGGGGGAACCGGGGAGCTGTTTTTT
TRBJ2-3	few	.	TRBV5-1	CASRYREGTDTQYF	TGCGCCAGCAGGTACAGGGAAGGCACAGATACGCAGTATTTT
TRBJ2-3	many	TRBD2	TRBV4-1	CASSSRGGSGRLKADTQYF	TGCGCCAGCAGTTCTCGTGGGGGTAGCGGGAGGTTGAAGGCAGATACGCAGTATTTT
TRBJ2-3	many	.	TRBV25-1	CASSRQTTSTDTQYF	TGTGCCAGCAGTCGACAGACGACTAGCACAGATACGCAGTATTTT
TRBJ2-5	.	.	TRBV7-9	CASSPRLGGETQYF	TGTGCCAGCAGCCCGAGACTAGGAGGGGAGACCCAGTACTTC
TRBJ2-3	many	TRBD2	TRBV13	CASSLAGGPSIDTQYF	TGTGCCAGCAGCTTAGCGGGGGGGCCTTCTATAGATACGCAGTATTTT
TRBJ2-5	many	TRBD1	TRBV20-1	CSATHFRTGQETQYF	TGCAGTGCGACCCATTTCCGGACAGGCCAAGAGACCCAGTACTTC
TRBJ2-3	many	TRBD2	TRBV19	CATPSGRVDTQYF	TGTGCCACCCCCAGCGGGAGGGTAGATACGCAGTATTTT
TRBJ1-5	few	.	TRBV28	CASTTVGLGQPQHF	TGTGCCAGCACTACCGTGGGGCTCGGTCAGCCCCAGCATTTT
TRBJ2-7	.	TRBD2	TRBV6-2/TRBV6-3	CASRSGLAGVEQYF	TGTGCCAGCAGGTCGGGACTAGCGGGAGTGGAGCAGTACTTC
TRBJ2-7	.	.	TRBV7-2	CASTIPGTSPSYEQYF	TGTGCCAGCACTATACCCGGGACTTCCCCTTCCTACGAGCAGTACTTC
TRBJ1-4	many	TRBD1	TRBV5-1	CASSLVGHFPGQGDEKLFF	TGCGCCAGCAGCTTGGTCGGCCACTTCCCGGGACAGGGAGATGAAAAACTGTTTTTT
TRBJ2-1	many	TRBD1	TRBV29-1	CSALTGGNEQFF	TGCAGCGCTCTGACAGGGGGCAATGAGCAGTTCTTC
TRBJ2-5	many	TRBD1	TRBV5-1	CASSLAGGQGRKQETQYF	TGCGCCAGCAGCTTGGCCGGGGGACAGGGCCGCAAACAAGAGACCCAGTACTTC
TRBJ2-7	.	.	TRBV7-2	CASSLRFGTITYEQYF	TGTGCCAGCAGCTTACGTTTCGGGACAATTACCTACGAGCAGTACTTC
TRBJ1-1	many	.	TRBV12-3/TRBV12-4	CASGPRGLGEAFF	TGTGCCAGCGGCCCTCGAGGGTTGGGTGAAGCTTTCTTT
TRBJ2-2	.	.	TRBV12-3/TRBV12-4	CASTPEGDNTGELFF	TGTGCCAGCACCCCGGAAGGGGACAACACCGGGGAGCTGTTTTTT
TRBJ2-7	many	.	TRBV7-2	CASSLEGISEQYF	TGTGCCAGCAGCTTAGAGGGGATCTCCGAGCAGTACTTC
TRBJ1-1	.	.	TRBV20-1	CSASSARGLGLTPAKAFF	TGCAGTGCTAGCAGTGCTAGGGGCTTGGGACTTACACCTGCCAAAGCTTTCTTT
TRBJ2-2	few	.	TRBV2	CASQQDIYTGELFF	TGTGCCAGCCAACAAGACATCTACACCGGGGAGCTGTTTTTT
TRBJ2-7	many	TRBD1	TRBV28	CASSPGTGYTYEQYF	TGTGCCAGCAGTCCCGGGACAGGGTACACCTACGAGCAGTACTTC
TRBJ1-2	.	.	TRBV16	CASSQNGNYGYTF	TGTGCCAGCAGCCAAAACGGCAACTATGGCTACACCTTC
TRBJ2-7	many	TRBD2	TRBV20-1	CSARDLMAGGFYEQYF	TGCAGTGCTAGAGACCTTATGGCGGGAGGTTTCTACGAGCAGTACTTC
TRBJ2-1	.	TRBD1	TRBV4-1	CASSHPDRVYNEQFF	TGCGCCAGCAGCCACCCGGACAGGGTTTACAATGAGCAGTTCTTC
TRBJ2-6	many	.	TRBV6-5	CASSYTMQGFSGANVLTF	TGTGCCAGCAGTTACACAATGCAGGGGTTCTCTGGGGCCAACGTCCTGACTTTC
TRBJ2-2	few	.	TRBV4-1	CASSPVVVSNTGELFF	TGCGCCAGCAGTCCCGTTGTGGTATCGAACACCGGGGAGCTGTTTTTT
TRBJ1-1	.	.	TRBV7-9	CASSSSDGMNTEAFF	TGTGCCAGCAGCTCTTCGGACGGAATGAACACTGAAGCTTTCTTT
TRBJ2-7	few	.	TRBV12-3/TRBV12-4	CASSRRQGLSYEQYF	TGTGCCAGCAGTCGTCGACAAGGACTCTCCTACGAGCAGTACTTC
TRBJ2-1	many	.	TRBV5-1	CASSFGQMNSYNEQFF	TGCGCCAGCAGCTTCGGACAGATGAATTCCTACAATGAGCAGTTCTTC
TRBJ2-2	many	TRBD2	TRBV4-3	CASSQPQLLAGTNTGELFF	TGCGCCAGCAGCCAACCCCAATTACTAGCGGGAACGAACACCGGGGAGCTGTTTTTT
TRBJ2-2	.	.	TRBV7-9	CASSLITEAGELFF	TGTGCCAGCAGCTTAATAACAGAAGCCGGGGAGCTGTTTTTT
TRBJ1-2	.	.	TRBV10-3	CAVALGGNYGYTF	TGTGCCGTCGCCCTGGGGGGCAACTATGGCTACACCTTC
TRBJ2-1	many	.	TRBV9	CASNMADSSYNEQFF	TGTGCCAGCAATATGGCCGATAGCTCCTACAATGAGCAGTTCTTC
TRBJ2-7	.	TRBD1	TRBV3-1	CAISPAWGRGKSVAYEQYF	TGTGCCATCAGCCCCGCCTGGGGCAGGGGGAAATCGGTCGCCTACGAGCAGTACTTC
TRBJ1-4	.	.	TRBV9	CASSPTGLGNEKLFF	TGTGCCAGCAGCCCTACAGGGCTTGGTAATGAAAAACTGTTTTTT
TRBJ1-2	.	.	TRBV9	CASSVGENYGYTF	TGTGCCAGCAGCGTAGGCGAGAACTATGGCTACACCTTC
TRBJ2-7	many	.	TRBV4-1	CASSQDLKGVSYEQYF	TGCGCCAGCAGCCAAGATTTGAAGGGCGTCTCCTACGAGCAGTACTTC
TRBJ2-1	few	.	TRBV7-2	CASRRLANNEQFF	TGTGCCAGCAGGCGCTTGGCAAACAATGAGCAGTTCTTC